This T cell receptor beta chain is drawn from a study of neurological immune-mediated disorders. The overall study: Relapsing-remitting forms accounted for 31 of the 34 multiple sclerosis patients and secondary progressive forms for 3.

cDNA synthesis was performed by 5'RACE with 10-nucleotide random UMIs. TCRdb reprocessed the 5' RACE reads via MiXCR and lists one record per CDR3 protein. The repertoire holds 80,000 to 85,000 distinct CDR3 sequences, with around 2.6% as singletons. Where libraries were unsorted, they were derived from 2 million PBMCs stored at -80 degrees C. There are many counts of this clonotype. Its antigen is still unknown. Findings and caveats of the study: The repertoires of 18 of 34 multiple sclerosis patients were placed by phylogenetic grouping in a single related-CDR3 cluster, which may be a signature.

Germline values: CDR1 LGHNA, CDR2 YSLEER. The CDR3 runs to 15 residues. V lost 1 base and J lost 0, with 4 bases in between. This receptor was obtained from a woman younger than 45 with multiple sclerosis. This sequence joins TRBV4-3 and TRBJ2-6; D gene uncertain. Sequencing was done on a sample of PBMCs. CDR3 in DNA: TGCGCCAGCAGCCAAGGTCTCTCTGGGGCCAACGTCCTGACTTTC. Amino acid sequence: CASSQGLSGANVLTF.